This T cell receptor (beta chain) originates from a study of a mutant IDH1 vaccine in newly diagnosed glioma (dated by TCRdb to 2020 to 2022). At the level of the whole study: The roughly 35 treated patients were approximately 60% male and roughly 40% female, with a mean age of approximately 40 years. Before enrollment, patients had received standard therapy of radiotherapy alone, temozolomide alone, or radiochemotherapy with temozolomide; most received the combination. Peripheral blood was collected at six visits: V03 (baseline), V05, V07, V10, V12 and V13. Longitudinal TCRB deep sequencing was performed for fewer than 30 treated patients wherever samples were available for exploratory analyses.

The paper's findings and limits, for the study overall: PBMC samples for TCRB deep sequencing were selected based on availability. Vaccine-induced immune responses across multiple MHC alleles were detected in around 92% of patients. Pseudoprogression appeared unrelated to alterations in the top peripheral T cell clonotypes detected by TCRB sequencing. According to the authors, sample limitations meant that analyses of patient blood samples could not be reproduced.

Taken with the paper, the label for time point translates to: baseline, week 1 (first vaccination visit). The treatment or condition label corresponds to: pre-vaccination baseline after standard-of-care therapy. All donors had newly diagnosed IDH1-mutant astrocytomas of WHO grade 3 or 4 that showed loss of nuclear ATRX. The samples were drawn from NOA16, a multicentre, single-arm, open-label phase I trial in Germany that tested a mutant IDH1 peptide vaccine in humans for the first time. For immunogenicity testing, the blood drawn at visit V03 was used as the baseline sample. Genomic DNA for TCRB sequencing was extracted from EDTA blood using the DNeasy Blood and Tissue Kit. The method was the immunoSEQ multiplex PCR assay. Rearranged TCR beta chain sequences were amplified using the hsTCRB Kit according to the manufacturer's protocol. Sequencing of TCRB libraries was carried out on an Illumina MiSeq. As for the authors' bioinformatics: The proprietary platform of the kit vendor was used for demultiplexing, trimming and gene mapping. The table comes from immuneACCESS by way of TCRdb, which keeps in-frame sequences with V and J called. Part of the clones is missing from these tables; in studies checked, under half for an unresolved V gene and the rest for unknown reasons. The V and J calls and clone size are taken from that table; D and trimming were inferred from the DNA. The sample includes approximately 54,000 clones, with roughly 80% observed a single time. Under 20% of the sample rests with the top ten.

V is pared back by 5 bases and J by 3 bases, with 14 bases lying between the germline termini. The germline V gene supplies CDR1 SQVTM and CDR2 ANQGSEA. Reading from cysteine to phenylalanine, the CDR3 counts 13 amino acids. The entry retains the CDR3 DNA only, 39 bases that are in frame from base 1. Notes on this clone: Its antigen is unknown. Nothing much larger sits one base from this clone, and base qualities are not available.

The specimen comprised PBMCs, sampled from a glioma patient treated with radiotherapy, temozolomide or both. The receptor comes from a man aged 18 to 29 with glioma. The V and J segments used are TRBV29-1 and TRBJ2-7; TRBD2 might be the D gene, on 5 matching bases. The CDR3 loop reads CSVPGITDYEQYF. The DNA sequence is given as TGCAGCGTTCCGGGGATCACAGACTACGAGCAGTACTTC.